The 10 T cell receptor beta chains given below trace back to one sample, sequenced in a study of cytomegalovirus exposure and HLA in healthy donors. Researchers ran the PCR with 60 Vbeta and 13 Jbeta primers. TCRdb's table, derived via immunoSEQ multiplex PCR, lists solely in-frame clones and lacks some. The sample includes around 150,000 clones, roughly four fifths seen only once; the top ten take more than 4%. Sequencing was performed on PBMCs. The origin of the receptors is a man aged 35 to 55 in good health and CMV-seronegative.

This chain connects TRBV19 to TRBJ2-3, with D maybe TRBD1 (6 bases). This CDR3 spans 14 amino acids. Trimming shortened V by 6 bases and J by 0 bases, and 10 bases separated the two germline ends. The V gene's germline CDR1 is LNHDA and CDR2 SQIVND (reference sequence). CDR3 region: CASRDRTSTDTQYF. The CDR3 DNA reads as TGTGCCAGTAGGGACAGAACTAGCACAGATACGCAGTATTTT.

The sample holds one count of this clone. The chain couples TRBV19 to TRBJ1-5, with D hard to call. Trimming removed 5 bases at V and 2 bases at J, with 13 bases between. The CDR3 loop spans 15 amino acids. Germline V gene sequence: CDR1 LNHDA, CDR2 SQIVND (reference sequence). The CDR3, as DNA: TGTGCCAGTAGTCCCCAGGAGGTCGGCAATCAGCCCCAGCATTTT. Its protein is CASSPQEVGNQPQHF.

With respect to this clone: A junction end diverges from the germline sequence, so it may reflect a read error. The V and J genes are TRBV18 and TRBJ2-2; tentative D call: TRBD1 (6 bases). CDR3 size: 20 residues. CDR1 and CDR2 from the germline V gene are KGHSH and LQKENI. CDR3 DNA sequence: TGTGCCAGCCCACCAAGTCCGGACCTGACAGGCGACACGAACACCGGGGAGCTGTTTTTT. Its protein is CASPPSPDLTGDTNTGELFF.

The gene calls are TRBV7-8 and TRBJ2-1; the match to TRBD1 covers 7 bases. V gave up 1 base and J gave up 15 bases; unmatched junction bases: 9. Per the germline V gene, CDR1 is SGHVS and CDR2 is FQNEAQ. The CDR3 is made up of 13 amino acids. The CDR3: CASSLDAGTEPFF. In DNA, the CDR3 is TGTGCCAGCAGCTTAGATGCTGGGACAGAACCGTTCTTC.

V is TRBV25-1 and J is TRBJ1-6; D is unresolved. Germline lookup yields CDR1 MGHDK and CDR2 SYGVNS. This CDR3 is 12 amino acids long. V was shortened by 3 bases and J by 6 bases, with 3 bases between the two germline ends. The CDR3 DNA reads TGTGCCAGCAGTGAGAGTAATTCACCCCTCCACTTT. Protein product: CASSESNSPLHF.

This clone was detected a few times. The V gene is TRBV2, the J gene TRBJ1-3; 7 positions match TRBD1. CDR3 length: 15 amino acids. Germline CDR1 SNHLY, CDR2 FYNNEI. Losses at the gene ends were 4 bases for V and 1 base for J; bases not matched to a gene: 4. For the CDR3, the DNA is TGTGCCAGCAGTGCCGACAGGGTTTCTGGAAACACCATATATTTT. Translation: CASSADRVSGNTIYF.

The chain is built from TRBV5-1 and TRBJ1-1; no firm D call. Germline V CDR1 and CDR2: SGHRS, YFSETQ. The CDR3 is made up of 12 amino acids. The ends were cut back, 3 bases at V and 4 bases at J, with 7 bases in the middle. The CDR3: CASSSGFTEAFF. The DNA for the CDR3 is TGCGCCAGCAGCTCGGGATTCACTGAAGCTTTCTTT.

V and J are TRBV30 and TRBJ2-3; 8 bases line up with TRBD2. CDR1 is GTSNPN, CDR2 SVGIG, per germline (reference sequence). There are 15 residues in the CDR3. Germline trimming cut 0 bases from V and 4 bases from J; bases unmatched to any gene: 6. This CDR3 reads CAWSVLAGLSDTQYF. CDR3 in DNA: TGTGCCTGGAGTGTATTAGCGGGGTTATCAGATACGCAGTATTTT.

J is TRBJ2-5 and V is TRBV6-5; tentative D call: TRBD2 (5 bases). The germline CDR1 and CDR2 sequences are MNHEY and SVGAGI. This CDR3 comprises 14 residues. The V and J ends lost 5 bases and 8 bases respectively, with 18 bases between them. The CDR3 DNA reads as TGTGCCAGCAGTCCTAACGGACGCGAGGGAACCCAGTACTTC. Translated, it gives CASSPNGREGTQYF.

This chain joins TRBV11-2 and TRBJ2-7; D uncertain. CDR1 is SGHAT, CDR2 FQNNGV, per germline. The V and J ends lost 3 bases and 2 bases respectively, with 8 bases between them. This CDR3 spans 13 amino acids. Here the CDR3 reads CASSFSTAYEQYF. The CDR3 bases are TGTGCCAGCAGCTTCTCAACAGCCTACGAGCAGTACTTC.